This T cell receptor beta chain was recorded in a study of OX40 agonist ivuxolimab in advanced cancers. Enrollment shut out patients with autoimmune disease history or systemic immunosuppression. Germline V gene lookup returns CDR1 MDHEN and CDR2 SYDVKM. The V and J ends lost 6 bases and 6 bases, in that order; junction bases with no gene match: 5. This CDR3 has 13 residues. Profiling relied on immunoSEQ multiplex PCR, and the TCRdb table lists in-frame clones only, not all of them. The profile shows around 110,000 clones, approximately 90% of them singletons. Study outcomes and limitations: The study observed clonal expansion of CD4+ and CD8+ blood T cells by week 6 at 0.1 to 3.0 mg/kg.

With respect to this clone: Its antigen is as yet unknown.

The sequence derives from an adult with an advanced solid tumor such as melanoma, head and neck, liver or kidney cancer. V is TRBV28 and J is TRBJ1-2; 9 positions match TRBD1. Specimen: CD4+ or CD8+ T cells sorted from blood, collected in a trial of the OX40 agonist ivuxolimab. The DNA for the CDR3 is TGTGCCAGCAGAATTGACAGGGGGAATGGCTACACCTTC. As protein: CASRIDRGNGYTF.